This T cell receptor beta chain came from a study of blood T cell repertoires in COVID-19. Turning to the study itself: Donors in the United States, Italy and Spain gave samples during acute or convalescent COVID-19. Sources were T cells, B-cell-depleted T cells, or PBMCs; the material itself was cDNA or gDNA.

In the original processing: Counts of nucleated cells, estimated from reference gene primer amplification, were obtained. This table comes from immunoSEQ multiplex PCR, and its TCRdb copy is limited to in-frame clones, with some not included. The V and J calls and clone size come from that table; D and trimming were worked out from the DNA. The data show some 400,000 clones, 70% to 90% seen once. Trimming left V 3 bases short and J 1 base short, with 22 bases between. CDR3 length: 19 amino acids. The germline V gene has CDR1 LNHDA and CDR2 SQIVND (reference sequence). This clone appeared a single time.

The sequence derives from a human donor in a cohort sampled during active COVID-19. The genes are TRBV19 and TRBJ1-5; maybe TRBD1 (6 bases). Sequenced material: peripheral blood. The DNA for the CDR3 is TGTGCCAGTAGTATGAGGGTGGTTTTGGGGGCGGACAGCAATCAGCCCCAGCATTTT. Its protein product is CASSMRVVLGADSNQPQHF.